This TCR beta chain appears in the sequencing data of a study of OX40 agonist ivuxolimab in advanced cancers. At the level of the whole study: Ivuxolimab was an agonistic, fully human IgG2 monoclonal antibody directed against OX40 (CD134), a costimulatory receptor. Intravenous ivuxolimab was administered to patients every 2 weeks at six dose levels: 0.01, 0.1, 0.3, 1.5, 3 and 10 mg/kg. Among the roughly 52 dose-escalation patients, about 19 had hepatocellular carcinoma, 15 or so melanoma, 9 renal cell carcinoma and 9 head and neck cancer. A male proportion of 75% to 85% and a mean age of approximately 60 years, ranging from roughly 23 to 90, were recorded for the dose-escalation cohort. Patients were allowed to have had prior anti-PD-1, anti-PD-L1 or anti-CTLA-4 therapy, and approximately 40% of the dose-escalation patients had previously received checkpoint inhibitors. Partial responses occurred in three dose-escalation patients: two with cutaneous melanoma and one with hepatocellular carcinoma. Peripheral TCRbeta sequencing aimed to test whether ivuxolimab altered TCR sequence diversity and caused clonal T-cell expansion. The paper covers the monotherapy dose-escalation part of the phase I ivuxolimab trial, which included N of about 56 patients. What the work shows at the level of the full study, not this receptor alone: Partial responders in the 0.1-3.0 mg/kg groups had among the lowest normalized peripheral clonal expansion, especially among CD8+ T cells. Clonal expansion of both CD4+ and CD8+ blood T cells was observed from baseline to week 6 at doses 0.1 to 3.0 mg/kg. After ivuxolimab, expanded clones were on average more numerous among CD8+ T cells than among CD4+ T cells. Antigen specificity was not determined for the clonally expanded peripheral T cells. Low levels of normalized T-cell clonal expansion were also seen in some patients who did not respond.

The trial excluded patients who had a history of autoimmune disease or were on systemic immunosuppression. Peripheral blood for TCR sequencing was drawn from every dose cohort at baseline, at cycle 4 day 1 and at cycle 7 day 1. Samples were obtained from an open-label, multicenter, first-in-human phase I dose-escalation trial of ivuxolimab. Adults with locally advanced or metastatic head and neck squamous cell, hepatocellular, melanoma or renal cell carcinoma were enrolled in the trial. Before TCR sequencing, CD4+ T cells and CD8+ T cells were sorted from peripheral blood as separate populations. From cysteine to phenylalanine, the CDR3 is 12 amino acids long. Here the CDR3 DNA is all that survives: 36 bases in frame from base 1. The germline V gene (reference sequence) yields GTSNPN for CDR1 and SVGIG for CDR2. V is cut by 7 bases and J by 0 bases, and the space between the germline ends is 7 bases.

Genomic DNA was isolated from the sorted cells so that the TCRbeta CDR3 region could be sequenced. TCRbeta CDR3 regions were sequenced using the immunoSEQ Assay. The clones in this table, taken by TCRdb from immuneACCESS, are in-frame only. Not every clone is retained; where verified, under half of the shortfall comes from an unresolved V gene, and the cause of the rest is unknown. Across this sample there are approximately 84,000 clones, with around 86% seen only once. The ten top clones hold less than 2% of the sample. The sample holds a few counts of this clone. This receptor's antigen is unknown. The record has no base qualities; no much larger clone is one base away.

Specimen: CD4+ or CD8+ T cells sorted from blood, collected in a trial of the OX40 agonist ivuxolimab. The clonotype originates from an adult with an advanced solid tumor such as melanoma, head and neck, liver or kidney cancer. This chain is built from TRBV30 and TRBJ1-3; too little of a D gene remains to name it. The base sequence is TGTGCCTCAACGCTCTCTGGAAACACCATATATTTT. Its amino acids are CASTLSGNTIYF.